This T cell receptor beta chain was sequenced in a study of OX40 agonist ivuxolimab in advanced cancers. In terms of the full investigation: Ivuxolimab was an agonistic, fully human IgG2 monoclonal antibody directed against OX40 (CD134), a costimulatory receptor. In the dose-escalation cohort, 75% to 85% of patients were male, and the mean age was around 60 years with a range of roughly 20 to 85. Of the 50 or so patients in dose escalation, about 20 had hepatocellular carcinoma, some 15 had melanoma, 9 had renal cell carcinoma and 9 had head and neck cancer. Patients were allowed to have had prior anti-PD-1, anti-PD-L1 or anti-CTLA-4 therapy, and around 40% of the dose-escalation patients had previously received checkpoint inhibitors. The paper describes the monotherapy dose-escalation part (N of about 55 patients) of the phase I trial of ivuxolimab. Peripheral TCRbeta sequencing was intended to test whether TCR sequence diversity was altered and clonal T-cell expansion was caused by ivuxolimab. Partial responses occurred in three dose-escalation patients, of whom one had hepatocellular carcinoma and two had cutaneous melanoma. Intravenous ivuxolimab was administered to patients every 2 weeks at six dose levels: 0.01, 0.1, 0.3, 1.5, 3 and 10 mg/kg. General conclusions and limits of the study: Clonal expansion of both CD4+ and CD8+ blood T cells was observed from baseline to week 6 at doses 0.1 to 3.0 mg/kg. The antigen specificity of the clonally expanded peripheral T cells was not determined. Low levels of normalized T-cell clonal expansion were also shown by some nonresponding patients. In partial responders in the 0.1-3.0 mg/kg groups, normalized peripheral clonal expansion was found to be among the lowest, especially among CD8+ T cells. After ivuxolimab, expanded clones were on average more numerous among CD8+ T cells than among CD4+ T cells.

To sequence the TCRbeta CDR3 region, genomic DNA was isolated from the sorted cells. The immunoSEQ Assay was used to sequence the TCRbeta CDR3 regions. TCRdb holds this immuneACCESS table with in-frame rearrangements only. Some clones are missing; in checked studies, unresolved V genes explain under half, and the rest has no known cause. Within this sample are tens of thousands of clones, with 82% of them counted one time only. The top ten hold approximately 21% of the sample. The trial excluded patients who had a history of autoimmune disease or who were on systemic immunosuppression. Peripheral blood for TCR sequencing was drawn from every dose cohort at baseline, at cycle 4 day 1 and at cycle 7 day 1. Samples came from an open-label, multicenter, first-in-human phase I dose-escalation trial of ivuxolimab. Adults with locally advanced or metastatic melanoma, renal cell carcinoma, hepatocellular carcinoma or head and neck squamous cell carcinoma were enrolled in the trial. Before TCR sequencing, CD4+ T cells and CD8+ T cells were sorted from peripheral blood as separate populations.

V sheds 5 bases and J sheds 2 bases, leaving 7 bases between their ends. Spanning cysteine to phenylalanine, the CDR3 consists of 12 amino acids. Just CDR3 DNA is preserved here, 36 bases in frame from base 1. According to the germline V gene, CDR1 reads MNHEY and CDR2 reads SVGAGI. Only one count was recorded for this clone. Its antigen remains unidentified. Within one base of it there is no much larger clone, and no base qualities were kept. The chain couples TRBV6-5 to TRBJ2-7; confidence is insufficient to name the D gene. The starting material was CD4+ or CD8+ T cells sorted from blood, obtained in a trial of the OX40 agonist ivuxolimab. The TCR was taken from an adult with an advanced solid tumor such as melanoma, head and neck, liver or kidney cancer. Here is the DNA: TGTGCCAGCAGTAGACATCCCTACGAGCAGTACTTC. Its coded protein is CASSRHPYEQYF.